Listed below are T cell receptor beta chains from one sample, sequenced in a study of radiotherapy plus CTLA-4 blockade in lung cancer. Method: immunoSEQ multiplex PCR; TCRdb's copy keeps in-frame clones and lacks some. The data show 50,000 or so clones, 60% to 80% seen once. Sequencing used peripheral blood, obtained from a patient treated with radiotherapy plus ipilimumab. The source of these receptors is a human donor with non-small cell lung cancer who had stable disease on radiotherapy plus ipilimumab. CDR3s leave out the opening cysteine and the closing phenylalanine or tryptophan.

J | V | CDR3
TRBJ1-2 | TRBV30 | AWTPQQGAVLPLYGYT
TRBJ1-2 | TRBV5-4 | ASSQMGYGYT
TRBJ1-5 | TRBV6-1 | ASSAGNQPQH
TRBJ2-2 | TRBV29-1 | SVLGLANTGELF
TRBJ1-1 | TRBV7-2 | ASSLSANTEAF
TRBJ2-7 | TRBV19 | ASTPGGGGAYEQY
TRBJ1-5 | TRBV6-1 | ASSGRREQPQH
TRBJ1-1 | TRBV9 | ASSVGSGNTEAF
TRBJ2-5 | TRBV5-1 | ASSLEAGPQETQY
TRBJ1-5 | TRBV6-4 | ASSDQGGNQPQH
TRBJ1-4 | TRBV28 | ASSLIGVDEKLF
TRBJ1-4 | TRBV2 | ASSLDRDLNEKLF
TRBJ1-1 | TRBV6-5 | ASRTSWVTEAF
TRBJ2-5 | TRBV11-2 | ASSFWTSGGETQY
TRBJ1-2 | TRBV28 | ASSLAGPYGYT
TRBJ1-2 | TRBV2 | ASSEALGEAYGYT
TRBJ2-2 | TRBV4-2 | ASSQAPLAGEQMNTGELF
TRBJ1-1 | TRBV7-9 | ASSLTGGGKTEAF
TRBJ1-5 | TRBV5-1 | ASSLVGEGQPQH
TRBJ1-2 | TRBV19 | ASSRTGNYGYT
TRBJ2-2 | TRBV7-7 | ASSLDVGRTGELF
TRBJ1-5 | TRBV19 | ASSTQGDQPQH
TRBJ1-2 | TRBV30 | AWSPPTVT
TRBJ1-2 | TRBV10-2 | ATTLGGDNYGYT
TRBJ1-1 | TRBV6-1 | ASSEAFTEAF
TRBJ1-2 | TRBV5-6 | ASSFPQGLYGYT
TRBJ1-4 | TRBV19 | ASSMLRAEKLF
TRBJ1-3 | TRBV28 | ASRPGGLAGNTIY
TRBJ1-1 | TRBV19 | ASSPGTGYTEAF
TRBJ1-6 | TRBV11-3 | ASSPMTGGVNSPLH